This TCR beta chain was sequenced during a study of shared clonotypes between healthy human individuals. The study, taken as a whole, reports: A generally larger estimated richness was seen in naive subsets than in memory subsets. Some clonotypes were shared by all four sorted-subset donors, while others were not shared. The non-shared ones had lower generation probabilities than the shared ones.

This clone appeared once. Its cognate antigen is unknown. Positively selected for CCR7, the CD45RO-negative cells used as naive CD8 cells excluded terminally differentiated effector memory CD45RA+ cells. V gave up 6 bases and J gave up 0 bases, with 14 bases separating them. The CDR3 contains 15 residues. CDR1 MNHEY and CDR2 SVGAGI come from the germline V gene. It was at deep level that the assay was run. Data came from immunoSEQ multiplex PCR; TCRdb stores just in-frame clones and leaves some out. The data show over 800,000 clones, approximately 92% seen once. This clonotype was sampled from a man aged 30-40 years in good health. The J gene is TRBJ1-1, the V gene TRBV6-5; TRBD1 is a possible D gene (6 bases). Sequencing was performed on naive CD8+ T cells sorted from blood. For the CDR3, the DNA is TGTGCCAGCAGCCCAGAGGGGGGGATGAACACTGAAGCTTTCTTT. Protein sequence: CASSPEGGMNTEAFF.